This T cell receptor beta chain was captured by sequencing in a study of blood T cell repertoires in COVID-19. At the level of the study: Some COVID-19 samples were acute and others convalescent; all came from the United States, Italy and Spain. From T cells, B-cell-depleted T cells, or PBMCs came the material, which was cDNA or gDNA.

The count of this clone is one. As handled by the study authors: Using reference gene primer amplification, nucleated cell counts were estimated. Libraries were prepared by immunoSEQ multiplex PCR; TCRdb keeps only in-frame clonotypes and omits some of them. For V, J and clone size, that table is used; D and trimming come from the DNA. The sample records roughly 120,000 clones, roughly 82% being singletons. This CDR3 has 16 residues. With V trimmed by 5 bases and J by 9 bases, 16 bases remained unmatched. Germline V CDR1 and CDR2: MNHEY, SMNVEV (reference sequence). This sequence originates from a woman between 55 and 75 years old with acute or convalescent COVID-19. The sample taken for sequencing was peripheral blood. This rearrangement joins TRBV27 to TRBJ2-7; 10 bases map to TRBD1. Written as DNA, the CDR3 is TGTGCCAGCAGTCCCATCGCGGGACAGGGGCCAGGTGGGCAGTACTTC. It yields the protein CASSPIAGQGPGGQYF.